The 8 T cell receptor beta chains listed next were all sequenced from one sample in a study of cytomegalovirus exposure and HLA in healthy donors. The PCR used 60 Vbeta and 13 Jbeta primers. This table comes from immunoSEQ multiplex PCR, and its TCRdb copy is limited to in-frame clones, with some not included. The table lists about 120,000 clones, approximately 74% of them singletons. Sequencing was carried out using PBMCs. These receptors all come from a woman aged 50 to 60 in good health and CMV-seropositive.

CDR3 coding DNA: TGTGCCAGCATGACTAGCGGAGGGAACACCGGGGAGCTGTTTTTT. Its translation: CASMTSGGNTGELFF. This chain uses TRBV28 with TRBJ2-2, with 9 bases lining up with TRBD2. Germline-derived CDR1 and CDR2 are MDHEN and SYDVKM. The CDR3 extends over 15 amino acids. Trimming took 7 bases from V and 1 from J; bases not matched to a gene: 4.

This clone was picked up a small number of times. This chain connects TRBV27 to TRBJ2-7; TRBD1 agrees at 7 bases. Germline values: CDR1 MNHEY, CDR2 SMNVEV (reference sequence). The CDR3 has 13 amino acids. The J segment lost 6 bases and the V segment lost 4 bases, leaving 6 bases of the junction unmatched. In DNA, the CDR3 is TGTGCCAGCAGTTCAACCTCAGGGGGCGAGCAGTACTTC. Its protein product is CASSSTSGGEQYF.

The chain has TRBV25-1 and TRBJ2-3; unclear D gene. V dropped 8 bases and J dropped 3 bases, with 6 bases sitting between them. The CDR3 has 11 residues. Germline V CDR1 and CDR2: MGHDK, SYGVNS. CDR3: CASQRTDTQYF. CDR3 DNA: TGTGCCAGCCAACGGACAGATACGCAGTATTTT.

This chain links TRBV19 with TRBJ1-6, with D perhaps matching TRBD1 (6 bases). The CDR3 is 14 amino acids. V was shortened by 3 bases and J by 10 bases, with 13 bases between the two germline ends. Germline assignment: CDR1 LNHDA and CDR2 SQIVND (reference sequence). CDR3 amino acids: CASSIGGPGSPLHF. In DNA, the CDR3 is TGTGCCAGTAGTATCGGGGGGCCGGGCTCACCCCTCCACTTT.

J is TRBJ1-3 and V is TRBV5-1; D ambiguous. The germline V and J ends were trimmed by 1 base and 0 bases, with 11 bases remaining between them. CDR1 is SGHRS, CDR2 YFSETQ, per germline. CDR3 size: 16 residues. The CDR3 DNA reads TGCGCCAGCAGCTTGCAGAGACCAGGCTCTGGAAACACCATATATTTT. Its translation: CASSLQRPGSGNTIYF.

The V gene is TRBV11-3, the J gene TRBJ1-1; D may be TRBD1 (6 bases). Per germline, CDR1 SGHNT and CDR2 YENEEA. CDR3 length equals 14 residues. V was shortened by 2 bases and J by 2 bases, with 9 bases between the two germline ends. The CDR3 here is CASSLNRANTEAFF. The CDR3 DNA sequence: TGTGCCAGCAGCTTAAACAGGGCAAACACTGAAGCTTTCTTT.

The chain combines TRBV29-1 with TRBJ2-5, with a weak D call TRBD1 (7 bases). CDR1 is SQVTM, CDR2 ANQGSEA, per germline. The CDR3 totals 13 residues. Between the trimmed V and J ends, which lost 4 bases and 5 bases, there was a span of 14 bases. The CDR3 region has the DNA TGCAGCGTTGGCGGAGGGGGCGTCGAGACCCAGTACTTC. It yields the protein CSVGGGGVETQYF.

DNA for the CDR3: TGTGCCAGCAGCTTAGGGTCGGTAGCGTCCTACAATGAGCAGTTCTTC. Amino acids: CASSLGSVASYNEQFF. The V and J genes are TRBV7-9 and TRBJ2-1; the D gene is possibly TRBD2 (5 bases). Germline V gene lookup returns CDR1 SEHNR and CDR2 FQNEAQ (reference sequence). Trimming stripped 1 base from V and 1 base from J, with 11 bases between. The length of the CDR3 is 16 residues.